This T cell receptor (beta chain) is from a study of human T cells and chemical hapten exposure. CDR1 MDHEN and CDR2 SYDVKM come from the germline V gene. The V gene lost 5 bases and the J gene lost 2 bases, with 11 bases spanning the gap. The CDR3 has 14 amino acids. TCRdb reprocessed the RACE reads with MiXCR, giving one entry per CDR3 protein. The sample shows about 56,000 distinct CDR3 sequences, around 9.3% of them seen only once. Time point indicated: patch test 1, 2 weeks after DPC sensitization. Stated treatment: therapeutic diphenylcyclopropenone sensitization with weekly scalp DPC. This clonotype was observed at least ten times.

The sequence was obtained from a woman aged 40 to 50 with alopecia areata. Some clones in this sample may be carry-over from other donors' samples. V gene TRBV28 combines with J gene TRBJ2-3; D unresolved. The sample here was whole blood, taken in connection with sensitization to the hapten diphenylcyclopropenone (DPC). Written as DNA, the CDR3 is TGTGCCAGCAGTACCCAGACTCTCACAGATACGCAGTATTTT. It is translated as CASSTQTLTDTQYF. Complete variable domain (other parts from reference TRBV28 and TRBJ2-3): DVKVTQSSRYLVKRTGEKVFLECVQDMDHENMFWYRQDPGLGLRLIYFSYDVKMKEKGDIPEGYSVSREKKERFSLILESASTNQTSMYLCASSTQTLTDTQYFGPGTRLTVL.